One sample yielded the 9 T cell receptor beta chains listed below, sequenced in a study of blood T cell repertoires in COVID-19. Generated by immunoSEQ multiplex PCR, the TCRdb table keeps only in-frame clones and is missing some. The sample shows about 320,000 clones, 89% of them seen only once. Sequencing was done on a sample of PBMCs or T cells enriched from blood (not recorded which). These receptors all come from a man aged 55 to 70 who had recovered from COVID-19.

This clone was observed a single time. This rearrangement joins TRBV5-6 to TRBJ2-5; tentatively, D is TRBD1 (5 bases). This CDR3 region has 13 residues. Germline loops: CDR1 SGHDT, CDR2 YYEEEE. V lost 0 bases to trimming and J lost 5 bases, with 8 bases between them. The CDR3 DNA is TGTGCCAGCAGCTTGGGGGGCGAGGAGACCCAGTACTTC. Its protein is CASSLGGEETQYF. Together with reference TRBV5-6 and TRBJ2-5, the CDR3 gives the full variable domain: DAGVTQSPTHLIKTRGQQVTLRCSPKSGHDTVSWYQQALGQGPQFIFQYYEEEERQRGNFPDRFSGHQFPNYSSELNVNALLLGDSALYLCASSLGGEETQYFGPGTRLLVL.

The gene calls are TRBV6-5 and TRBJ2-1, with 11 positions matching TRBD2. The V and J ends lost 7 bases and 4 bases, in that order; junction bases with no gene match: 6. CDR1 is MNHEY and CDR2 is SVGAGI in the germline V gene. The CDR3 spans 15 residues. The CDR3 sequence is CASTAGLAVYNEQFF. The DNA of the CDR3 is TGTGCCAGCACCGCGGGACTAGCGGTATACAATGAGCAGTTCTTC.

This chain joins TRBV27 and TRBJ1-3; 10 bases fit TRBD1. The V segment lost 8 bases and the J segment 2 bases; nucleotides outside the gene matches: 15. The germline gives CDR1 MNHEY, CDR2 SMNVEV (reference sequence). There are 18 residues in the CDR3. The CDR3 DNA reads TGTGCCAGCGCCCTTTATCCGTCCGGGACAGGGGCTGGAAACACCATATATTTT. Translation gives CASALYPSGTGAGNTIYF.

The chain recombines TRBV27 with TRBJ2-7; no clear D. CDR1 and CDR2 from the germline V gene are MNHEY and SMNVEV (reference sequence). This CDR3 has 14 amino acids. Trimming cost V 2 bases and J 2 bases, with 10 bases left between them. As DNA, the CDR3 is TGTGCCAGCAGTTTAAGCAGGTTGACCTACGAGCAGTACTTC. Protein: CASSLSRLTYEQYF.

The chain employs TRBV4-3 and TRBJ2-7; weak D call: TRBD2 (5 bases). This CDR3 has 20 amino acids. Germline V CDR1 and CDR2: LGHNA, YSLEER. The germline V and J ends were trimmed by 0 bases and 0 bases, with 24 bases remaining between them. CDR3 sequence reads: CASSQDRRSWEFHSSYEQYF. The CDR3 nucleotides are TGCGCCAGCAGCCAAGATCGGCGTTCGTGGGAGTTCCATAGCTCCTACGAGCAGTACTTC.

The rearrangement links TRBV28 to TRBJ2-5; possible D gene TRBD2, 6 bases. CDR1 and CDR2 from the germline V gene are MDHEN and SYDVKM. The CDR3 is 15 amino acids. With 4 bases removed from V and 1 base from J, the gap between germline ends came to 13 bases. The CDR3 region is CASSSPPGLQETQYF. CDR3 DNA sequence: TGTGCCAGCAGTTCGCCACCGGGACTCCAAGAGACCCAGTACTTC.

This clone was detected only once. The chain recombines TRBV4-2 with TRBJ2-5, with D hard to call. Germline CDR1 is LGHNA and CDR2 is YNFKEQ. V was shortened by 0 bases and J by 5 bases, with 7 bases between the two germline ends. This CDR3 comprises 13 residues. This CDR3 is CASSQEVRETQYF. The CDR3, as DNA: TGTGCCAGCAGCCAAGAGGTGAGGGAGACCCAGTACTTC.

The chain couples TRBV7-9 to TRBJ1-4; 7 nucleotides line up with TRBD1. J gave up 8 bases and V 5 bases, and 11 bases lay outside the gene matches. Germline V gene data show CDR1 as SEHNR and CDR2 as FQNEAQ (reference sequence). The CDR3 contains 15 residues. CDR3 residues: CASSPTGRRQEKLFF. CDR3 bases: TGTGCCAGCAGCCCGACAGGGAGAAGGCAGGAAAAACTGTTTTTT.

This chain uses TRBV11-1 with TRBJ2-1, with 9 bases that match TRBD2. Trimming took 0 bases from V and 8 from J; bases not matched to a gene: 5. The CDR3 runs to 15 residues. CDR1 is SGHAT and CDR2 is FQDESV in the germline V gene (reference sequence). The CDR3 bases are TGTGCCAGCAGCTTAGCCTCTAGCGGGATCGATGAGCAGTTCTTC. Amino acid sequence: CASSLASSGIDEQFF.